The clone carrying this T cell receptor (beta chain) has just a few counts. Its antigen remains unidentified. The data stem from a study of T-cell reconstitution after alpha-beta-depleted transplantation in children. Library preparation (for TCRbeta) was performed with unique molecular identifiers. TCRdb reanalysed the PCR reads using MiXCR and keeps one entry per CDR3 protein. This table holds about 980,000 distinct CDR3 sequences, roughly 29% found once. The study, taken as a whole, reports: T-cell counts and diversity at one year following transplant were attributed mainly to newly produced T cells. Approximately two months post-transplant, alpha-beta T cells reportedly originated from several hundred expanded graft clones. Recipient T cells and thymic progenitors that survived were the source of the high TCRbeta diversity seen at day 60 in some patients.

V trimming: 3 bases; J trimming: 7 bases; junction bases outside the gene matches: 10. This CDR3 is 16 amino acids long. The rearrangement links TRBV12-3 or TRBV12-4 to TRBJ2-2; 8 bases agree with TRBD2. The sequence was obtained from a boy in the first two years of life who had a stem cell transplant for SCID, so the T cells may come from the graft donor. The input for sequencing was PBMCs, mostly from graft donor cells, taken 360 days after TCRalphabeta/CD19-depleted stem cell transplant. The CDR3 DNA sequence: TGTGCCAGCAGTTTGAAACGGGGGGGCGTTGGCGGGGAGCTGTTTTTT. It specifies CASSLKRGGVGGELFF.